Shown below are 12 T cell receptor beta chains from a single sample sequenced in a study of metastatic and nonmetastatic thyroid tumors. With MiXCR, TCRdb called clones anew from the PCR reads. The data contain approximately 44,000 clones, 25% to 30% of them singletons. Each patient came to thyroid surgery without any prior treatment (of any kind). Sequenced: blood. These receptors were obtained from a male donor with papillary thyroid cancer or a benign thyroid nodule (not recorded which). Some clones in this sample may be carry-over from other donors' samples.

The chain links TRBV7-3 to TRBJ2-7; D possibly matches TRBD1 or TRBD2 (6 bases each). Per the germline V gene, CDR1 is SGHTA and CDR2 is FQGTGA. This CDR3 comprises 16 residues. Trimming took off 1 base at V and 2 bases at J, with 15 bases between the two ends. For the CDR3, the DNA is TGTGCCAGCAGCTTAAAGGGGGGCGGCTCTACCTACGAGCAGTACTTC. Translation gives CASSLKGGGSTYEQYF. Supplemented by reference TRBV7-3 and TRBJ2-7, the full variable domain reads GAGVSQTPSNKVTEKGKYVELRCDPISGHTALYWYRQSLGQGPEFLIYFQGTGAADDSGLPNDRFFAVRPEGSVSTLKIQRTERGDSAVYLCASSLKGGGSTYEQYFGPGTRLTVT.

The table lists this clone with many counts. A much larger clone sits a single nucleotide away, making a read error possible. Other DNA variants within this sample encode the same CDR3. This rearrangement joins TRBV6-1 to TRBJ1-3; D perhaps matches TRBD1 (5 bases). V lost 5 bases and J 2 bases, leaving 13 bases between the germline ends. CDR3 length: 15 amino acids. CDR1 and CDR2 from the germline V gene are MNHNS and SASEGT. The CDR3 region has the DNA TGTGCCAGCAGTCCGGGGCCGGGCCCTGGAAACACCATATATTTT. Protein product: CASSPGPGPGNTIYF.

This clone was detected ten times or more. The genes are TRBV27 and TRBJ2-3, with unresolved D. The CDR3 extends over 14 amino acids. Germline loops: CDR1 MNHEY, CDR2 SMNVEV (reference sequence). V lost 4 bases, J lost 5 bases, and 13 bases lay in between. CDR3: CASSSPGLGDTQYF. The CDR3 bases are TGTGCCAGCAGTTCACCGGGCCTAGGAGATACGCAGTATTTT.

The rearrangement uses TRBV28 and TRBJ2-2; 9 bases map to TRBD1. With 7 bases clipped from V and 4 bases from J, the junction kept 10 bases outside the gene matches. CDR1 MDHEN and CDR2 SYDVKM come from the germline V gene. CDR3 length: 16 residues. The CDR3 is CASTPGQGLGTGELFF. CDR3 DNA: TGTGCCAGCACCCCAGGACAGGGGCTAGGCACCGGGGAGCTGTTTTTT.

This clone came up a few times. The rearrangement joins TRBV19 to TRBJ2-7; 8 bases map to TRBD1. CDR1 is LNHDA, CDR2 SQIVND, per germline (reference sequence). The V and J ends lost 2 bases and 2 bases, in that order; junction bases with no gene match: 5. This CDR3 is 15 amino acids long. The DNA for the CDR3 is TGTGCCAGTAGTATAACGACAGGGGTGGCCTACGAGCAGTACTTC. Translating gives CASSITTGVAYEQYF. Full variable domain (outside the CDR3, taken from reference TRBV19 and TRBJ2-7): DGGITQSPKYLFRKEGQNVTLSCEQNLNHDAMYWYRQDPGQGLRLIYYSQIVNDFQKGDIAEGYSVSREKKESFPLTVTSAQKNPTAFYLCASSITTGVAYEQYFGPGTRLTVT.

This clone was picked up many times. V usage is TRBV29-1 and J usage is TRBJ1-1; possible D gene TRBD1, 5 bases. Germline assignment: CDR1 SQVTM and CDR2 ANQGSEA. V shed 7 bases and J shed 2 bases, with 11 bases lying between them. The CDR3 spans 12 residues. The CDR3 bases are TGCAGCGCTAGGAGGGGAAACACTGAAGCTTTCTTT. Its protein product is CSARRGNTEAFF.

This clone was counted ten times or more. Here the CDR3 reads CSARGGQEQETQYF. The CDR3, as DNA: TGCAGTGCTAGAGGGGGACAGGAACAAGAGACCCAGTACTTC. The V gene is TRBV20-1, the J gene TRBJ2-5; 8 bases fit TRBD1. CDR3 size: 14 residues. V dropped 1 base and J dropped 2; count of bases not matched to a gene: 3. CDR1 and CDR2 from the germline V gene are DFQATT and SNEGSKA (reference sequence).

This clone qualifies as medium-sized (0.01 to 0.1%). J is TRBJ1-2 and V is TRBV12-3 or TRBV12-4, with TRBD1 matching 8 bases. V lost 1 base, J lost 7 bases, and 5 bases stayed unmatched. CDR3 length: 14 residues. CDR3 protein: CASSLGQGASGYTF. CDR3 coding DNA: TGTGCCAGCAGTTTAGGGCAGGGGGCGAGTGGCTACACCTTC.

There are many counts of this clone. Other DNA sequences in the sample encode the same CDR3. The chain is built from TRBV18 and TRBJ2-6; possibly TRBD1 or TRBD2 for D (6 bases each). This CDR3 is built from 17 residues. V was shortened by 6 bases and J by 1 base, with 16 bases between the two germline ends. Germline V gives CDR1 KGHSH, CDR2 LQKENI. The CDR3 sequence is CASSPRGAESGANVLTF. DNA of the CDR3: TGTGCCAGCTCGCCAAGGGGGGCTGAATCTGGGGCCAACGTCCTGACTTTC.

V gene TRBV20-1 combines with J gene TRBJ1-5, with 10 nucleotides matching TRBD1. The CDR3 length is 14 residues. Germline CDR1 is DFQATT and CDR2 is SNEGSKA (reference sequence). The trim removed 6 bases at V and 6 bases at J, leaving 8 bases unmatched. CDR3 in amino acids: CSATGTGEVQPQHF. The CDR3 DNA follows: TGCAGTGCAACCGGGACAGGGGAGGTTCAGCCCCAGCATTTT.

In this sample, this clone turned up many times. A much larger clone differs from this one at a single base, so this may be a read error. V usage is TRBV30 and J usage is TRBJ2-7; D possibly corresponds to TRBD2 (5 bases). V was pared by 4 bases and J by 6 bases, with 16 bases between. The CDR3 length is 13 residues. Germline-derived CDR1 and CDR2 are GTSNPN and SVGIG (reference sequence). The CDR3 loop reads CAWKRPGGAEQYF. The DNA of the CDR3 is TGTGCCTGGAAGAGACCCGGAGGCGCCGAGCAGTACTTC.

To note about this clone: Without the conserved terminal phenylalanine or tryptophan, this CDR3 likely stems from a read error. Here the CDR3 reads CASSLMGGPEAFS. The CDR3 DNA is TGTGCCAGCAGCTTAATGGGGGGGCCTGAAGCTTTCTCT. V is TRBV7-3 and J is TRBJ1-1, with D possibly TRBD1 on 6 matching bases. Germline V gives CDR1 SGHTA, CDR2 FQGTGA. This CDR3 region has 13 residues. V was shortened by 1 base and J by 6 bases, with 9 bases between the two germline ends.